This TCR beta chain emerged from a study of Ad26.COV2.S vaccination and SARS-CoV-2 variants. The V gene's germline CDR1 is SNHLY and CDR2 FYNNEI. This CDR3 region has 17 residues. V lost 6 bases and J lost 8; bases outside the gene matches: 14. General study points: Total T cell responses may have been underestimated by the TCR breadth and depth analyses.

Of note for this clone: The antigen is unknown.

The treatment here: about 20 received Ad26.COV2.S at low or high dose, single or two shots; a few received placebo; per-sample allocation not given. Sampling was done on day 63 after the first vaccine or placebo injection. An Ad26 vector carrying the Wuhan-strain SARS-CoV-2 spike served as the vaccine. Measured with immunoSEQ multiplex PCR; TCRdb has only the in-frame clones, and not every one. The table shows around 500,000 clones, with about nine tenths occurring only once. The receptor was isolated from a person between 18 and 65 years old who received the Ad26.COV2.S COVID-19 vaccine or a placebo. This rearrangement joins TRBV2 to TRBJ1-6, with 9 bases fitting TRBD1. This specimen consisted of peripheral blood, obtained in a trial of Ad26.COV2.S vaccine versus placebo. CDR3 in DNA: TGTGCCAGCAGAGCCGGGACAGGGCTTCCGAGGGATTCACCCCTCCACTTT. Its translation is CASRAGTGLPRDSPLHF.